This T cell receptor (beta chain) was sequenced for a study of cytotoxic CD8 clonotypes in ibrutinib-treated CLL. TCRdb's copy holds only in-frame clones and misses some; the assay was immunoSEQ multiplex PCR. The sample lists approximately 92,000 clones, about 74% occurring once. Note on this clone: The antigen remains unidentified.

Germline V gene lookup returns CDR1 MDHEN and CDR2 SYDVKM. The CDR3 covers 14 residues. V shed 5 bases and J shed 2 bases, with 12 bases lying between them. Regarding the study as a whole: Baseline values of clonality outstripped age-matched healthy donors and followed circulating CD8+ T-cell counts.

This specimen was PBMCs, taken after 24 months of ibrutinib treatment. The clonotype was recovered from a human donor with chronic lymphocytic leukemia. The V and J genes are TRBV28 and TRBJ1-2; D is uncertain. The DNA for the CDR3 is TGTGCCAGCAGTCTCAGGACCTTAAACTATGGCTACACCTTC. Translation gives CASSLRTLNYGYTF.